Listed below are T cell receptor beta chains from one sample, sequenced in a study of blood T cell repertoires in COVID-19. Here immunoSEQ multiplex PCR was the method, and the copy in TCRdb shows in-frame clones only, minus some. The sample carries 540,000 or so clones, approximately 91% recorded once. What was sequenced was peripheral blood. These receptors were collected from a woman aged 45-65 years with COVID-19, enrolled during active disease. CDR3s include the opening cysteine and the closing phenylalanine or tryptophan. Clone size appears in some rows only: once, few, many, or a class for an expanded clone.

clone_size	v_call	j_call	cdr3_aa
-	TRBV27	TRBJ1-2	CASSITGLRVLHGYTF
-	TRBV12-2	TRBJ1-1	CASRLLLQTEANTEAFF
-	TRBV27	TRBJ1-6	CASSLSPRTGEGSPLHF
once	TRBV29-1	TRBJ1-1	CSVEGGGTEAFF
-	TRBV6-5	TRBJ2-7	CASSSPGQGHEQYF
-	TRBV5-5	TRBJ2-3	CASSLGPSGGAADTQYF
-	TRBV2	TRBJ2-1	CASSEGQGGDEQFF
few	TRBV19	TRBJ1-5	CASSITVSNQPQHF
-	TRBV6-5	TRBJ2-1	CASRPRTGGIGEQFF
once	TRBV19	TRBJ1-5	CASTNLDRDNQPQHF
-	TRBV9	TRBJ1-1	CASSADNPVVAFF
-	TRBV28	TRBJ1-2	CASTPQTGGLNYGYTF
-	TRBV5-1	TRBJ1-2	CASSLGSGTAYGYTF
-	TRBV3-1/TRBV3-2	TRBJ1-2	CASSQEAGPGDGYTF
-	TRBV5-1	TRBJ1-1	CASSLNGAEAFF